The 5 T cell receptor beta chains below come from one sample, sequenced in a study of T-cell memory formation after mild COVID-19. TCRdb re-analysed the 5' RACE reads in MiXCR, keeping a single row per CDR3 protein. The sample lists about 410,000 distinct CDR3 sequences, roughly a quarter occurring once. Sequenced material: PBMCs or a T cell subset sorted from them (not recorded which). These receptors all come from an adult woman who had mild COVID-19 (a few samples of this study predate the infection). Cell type and time point are not known.

In this sample, this clonotype turned up a few times. V gene TRBV7-9 combines with J gene TRBJ2-3; 7 bases are shared with TRBD2. The J segment lost 2 bases and the V segment lost 1 base, leaving 6 bases of the junction unmatched. In germline, CDR1 is SEHNR, CDR2 FQNEAQ (reference sequence). This CDR3 spans 16 amino acids. In DNA form, the CDR3 reads TGTGCCAGCAGCTTAGGACTAGCAGAACCCACAGATACGCAGTATTTT. It codes for CASSLGLAEPTDTQYF.

This chain joins TRBV12-3 or TRBV12-4 and TRBJ2-7; TRBD2 aligns across 9 bases. V was pared by 3 bases and J by 1 base, with 10 bases of the junction left unmatched. The CDR3 has 17 amino acids. CDR3 residues: CASSLRLAGKGSYEQYF. CDR3 nucleotides: TGTGCCAGCAGTTTGAGGCTAGCGGGAAAGGGTTCCTACGAGCAGTACTTC.

This chain connects TRBV7-9 to TRBJ2-6; D is uncertain. The CDR3 is 18 residues long. Deletions cut 5 bases from V and 1 base from J, with 18 bases between. Germline V gene data show CDR1 as SEHNR and CDR2 as FQNEAQ (reference sequence). CDR3: CASSPPAGVTSGANVLTF. The CDR3 DNA is TGTGCCAGCAGCCCCCCGGCAGGCGTCACGTCTGGGGCCAACGTCCTGACTTTC.

The chain links TRBV5-1 to TRBJ2-6; a possible D gene is TRBD2 (5 bases). The CDR3 is made up of 15 amino acids. Trimming took 6 bases from V and 2 from J, leaving 12 bases between them. Germline lookup yields CDR1 SGHRS and CDR2 YFSETQ. In DNA form, the CDR3 reads TGCGCCAGCACCCCCGGACTGACTGGGGCCAACGTCCTGACTTTC. Encoded protein: CASTPGLTGANVLTF.

This clonotype was found a few times. The V call is TRBV27, the J call TRBJ2-7; TRBD1 matches 7 bases. V lost 0 bases and J lost 1; bases outside the gene matches: 3. The CDR3 covers 15 residues. Germline CDR1 reads MNHEY; CDR2 reads SMNVEV (reference sequence). CDR3 amino acids: CASSLSDRASYEQYF. CDR3 bases: TGTGCCAGCAGTTTATCCGACAGGGCTTCCTACGAGCAGTACTTC.